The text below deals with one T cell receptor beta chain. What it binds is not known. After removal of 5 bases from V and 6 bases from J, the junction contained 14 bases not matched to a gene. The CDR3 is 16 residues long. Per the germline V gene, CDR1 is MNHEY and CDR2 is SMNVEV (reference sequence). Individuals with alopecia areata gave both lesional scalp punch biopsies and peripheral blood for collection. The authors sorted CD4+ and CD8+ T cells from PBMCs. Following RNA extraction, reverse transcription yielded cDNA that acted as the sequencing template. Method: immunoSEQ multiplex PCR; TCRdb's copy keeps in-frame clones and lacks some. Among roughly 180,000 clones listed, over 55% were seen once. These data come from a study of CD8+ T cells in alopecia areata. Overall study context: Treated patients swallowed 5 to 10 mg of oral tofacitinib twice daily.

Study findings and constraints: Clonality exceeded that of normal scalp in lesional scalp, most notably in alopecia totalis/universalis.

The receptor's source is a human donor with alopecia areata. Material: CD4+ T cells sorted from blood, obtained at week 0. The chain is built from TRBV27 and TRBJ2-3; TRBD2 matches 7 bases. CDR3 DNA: TGTGCCAGCAGTCGCCTCCCTAGCGGACCTGGGGATACGCAGTATTTT. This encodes CASSRLPSGPGDTQYF.